This T cell receptor (beta chain) appears in the sequencing data of a study of blood T cell repertoires in COVID-19. This CDR3 has 18 residues. V lost 4 bases and J lost 1; bases outside the gene matches: 13. From germline, CDR1 is LNHDA and CDR2 SQIVND (reference sequence). The sample holds one count of this clone. The protocol was immunoSEQ multiplex PCR, while the TCRdb copy is restricted to in-frame clones and leaves out a portion. This sample has fewer than 450,000 clones, with more than 75% found just once. The genes are TRBV19 and TRBJ2-3, with 8 bases matching TRBD1. Sequencing used PBMCs or T cells enriched from blood (not recorded which). This receptor was identified in a woman aged 25 to 39 who had recovered from COVID-19. CDR3 coding DNA: TGTGCCAGTAGTAGGACAGGGTTCCGACAGCCTGGCACAGATACGCAGTATTTT. Its translation is CASSRTGFRQPGTDTQYF.